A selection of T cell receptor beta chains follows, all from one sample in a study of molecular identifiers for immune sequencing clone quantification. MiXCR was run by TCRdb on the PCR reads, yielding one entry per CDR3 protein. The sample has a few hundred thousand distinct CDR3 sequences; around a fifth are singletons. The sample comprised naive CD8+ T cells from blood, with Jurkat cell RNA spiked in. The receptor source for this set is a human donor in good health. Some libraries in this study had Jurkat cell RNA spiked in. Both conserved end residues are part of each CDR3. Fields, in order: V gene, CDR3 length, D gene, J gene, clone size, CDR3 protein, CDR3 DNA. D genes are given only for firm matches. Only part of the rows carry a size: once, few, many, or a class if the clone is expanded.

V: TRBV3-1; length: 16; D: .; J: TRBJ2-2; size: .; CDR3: CASSPEQTGYTGELFF; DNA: TGTGCCAGCAGCCCAGAACAAACAGGGTACACCGGGGAGCTGTTTTTT
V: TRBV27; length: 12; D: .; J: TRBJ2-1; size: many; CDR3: CASSPGPNEQFF; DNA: TGTGCCAGCAGCCCCGGACCGAATGAGCAGTTCTTC
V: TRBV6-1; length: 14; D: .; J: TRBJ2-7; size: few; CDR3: CASSEGSGVYEQYF; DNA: TGTGCCAGCAGTGAAGGGTCAGGGGTCTACGAGCAGTACTTC
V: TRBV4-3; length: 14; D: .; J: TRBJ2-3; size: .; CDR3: CASSQAESTDTQYF; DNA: TGCGCCAGCAGCCAAGCGGAGAGCACAGATACGCAGTATTTT
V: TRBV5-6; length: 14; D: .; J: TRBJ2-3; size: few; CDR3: CASSEGQGLYTQYF; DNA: TGTGCCAGCAGCGAGGGACAAGGGTTGTATACGCAGTATTTT
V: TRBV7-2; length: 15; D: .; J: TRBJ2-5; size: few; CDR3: CASSIDSSMWETQYF; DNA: TGTGCCAGCAGCATAGACTCGTCTATGTGGGAGACCCAGTACTTC
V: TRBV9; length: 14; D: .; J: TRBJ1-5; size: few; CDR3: CASSVSGVHQPQHF; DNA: TGTGCCAGCAGCGTATCAGGGGTTCATCAGCCCCAGCATTTT
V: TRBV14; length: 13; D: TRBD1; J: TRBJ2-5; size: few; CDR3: CASSRTGRETQYF; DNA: TGTGCCAGCAGCAGGACAGGGAGGGAGACCCAGTACTTC
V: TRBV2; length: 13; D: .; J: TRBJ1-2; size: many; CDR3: CASSDRYNYGYTF; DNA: TGTGCCAGCAGTGATCGCTACAATTATGGCTACACCTTC
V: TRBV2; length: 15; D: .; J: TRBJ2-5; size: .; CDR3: CASSSGTFQEETQYF; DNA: TGTGCCAGCAGCTCCGGGACTTTTCAGGAAGAGACCCAGTACTTC
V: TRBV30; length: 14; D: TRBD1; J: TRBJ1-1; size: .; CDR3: CAWSVGQGVGEAFF; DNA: TGTGCCTGGAGTGTTGGACAGGGTGTGGGAGAAGCTTTCTTT
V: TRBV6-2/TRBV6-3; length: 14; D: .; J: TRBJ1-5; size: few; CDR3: CASSYKRSNQPQHF; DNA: TGTGCCAGCAGTTATAAAAGGAGCAATCAGCCCCAGCATTTT
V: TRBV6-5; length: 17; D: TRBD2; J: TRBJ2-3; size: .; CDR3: CASSHQQAGGGTDTQYF; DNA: TGTGCCAGCAGTCACCAACAGGCGGGAGGCGGCACAGATACGCAGTATTTT
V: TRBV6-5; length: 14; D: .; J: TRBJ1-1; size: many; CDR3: CASSYRALGTEAFF; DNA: TGTGCCAGCAGTTACCGGGCGCTGGGGACTGAAGCTTTCTTT
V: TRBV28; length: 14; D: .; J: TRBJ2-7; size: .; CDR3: CASSLTGKSYEQYF; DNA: TGTGCCAGCAGTTTAACAGGGAAGTCCTACGAGCAGTACTTC
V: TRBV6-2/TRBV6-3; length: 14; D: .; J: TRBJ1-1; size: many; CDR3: CASSYVGVNTEAFF; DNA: TGTGCCAGCAGTTACGTTGGGGTGAACACTGAAGCTTTCTTT
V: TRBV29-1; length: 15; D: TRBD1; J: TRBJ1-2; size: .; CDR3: CSVASTGLYNYGYTF; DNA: TGCAGCGTAGCGTCGACAGGGTTATATAACTATGGCTACACCTTC
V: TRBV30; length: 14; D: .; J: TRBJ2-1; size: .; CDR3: CAWSEGIGGNEQFF; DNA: TGTGCCTGGAGTGAGGGTATAGGAGGGAATGAGCAGTTCTTC
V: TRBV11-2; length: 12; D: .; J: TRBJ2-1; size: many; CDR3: CASSLGGIEQFF; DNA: TGTGCCAGCAGCTTAGGGGGCATTGAGCAGTTCTTC
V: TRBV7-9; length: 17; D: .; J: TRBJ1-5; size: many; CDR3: CASSSAGGPYSNQPQHF; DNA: TGTGCCAGCAGTTCAGCCGGGGGACCTTATAGCAATCAGCCCCAGCATTTT
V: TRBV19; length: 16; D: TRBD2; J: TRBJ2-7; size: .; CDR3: CASSIGSGLAAYEQYF; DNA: TGTGCCAGTAGTATAGGGTCCGGACTAGCGGCCTACGAGCAGTACTTC
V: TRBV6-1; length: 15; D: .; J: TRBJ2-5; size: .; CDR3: CASSADGGEGETQYF; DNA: TGTGCCAGCAGTGCCGACGGGGGTGAGGGAGAGACCCAGTACTTC
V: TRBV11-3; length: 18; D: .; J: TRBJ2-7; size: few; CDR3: CASSYLREKGPPSYEQYF; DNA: TGTGCCAGCAGCTACCTCCGGGAGAAAGGACCCCCGTCCTACGAGCAGTACTTC
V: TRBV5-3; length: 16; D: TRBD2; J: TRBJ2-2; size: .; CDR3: CASSSLREWDTGELFF; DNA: TGTGCCAGCAGCTCGTTGCGGGAGTGGGACACCGGGGAGCTGTTTTTT
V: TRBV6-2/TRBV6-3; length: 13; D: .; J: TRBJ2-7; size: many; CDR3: CAGRGTVSYEQYF; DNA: TGTGCCGGAAGAGGGACGGTCTCCTACGAGCAGTACTTC
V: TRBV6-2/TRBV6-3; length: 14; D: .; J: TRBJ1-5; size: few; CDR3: CASSLTLRRGPQHF; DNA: TGTGCCAGCAGTTTGACCCTGAGGCGTGGGCCCCAGCATTTT
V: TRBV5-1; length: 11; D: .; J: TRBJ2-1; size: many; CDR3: CASSSAAEQFF; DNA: TGCGCCAGCAGCTCCGCTGCTGAGCAGTTCTTC
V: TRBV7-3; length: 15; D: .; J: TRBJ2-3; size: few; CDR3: CASKLTPQTTDTQYF; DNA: TGTGCCAGCAAGCTCACACCACAGACCACAGATACGCAGTATTTT
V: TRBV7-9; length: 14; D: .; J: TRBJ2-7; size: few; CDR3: CASSSPRGAYEQYF; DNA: TGTGCCAGCAGCTCACCAAGGGGGGCCTACGAGCAGTACTTC
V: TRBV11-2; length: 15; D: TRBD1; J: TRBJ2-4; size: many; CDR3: CASSLFDRKTGIQYF; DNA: TGTGCCAGCAGCTTATTTGATCGTAAGACAGGGATTCAGTACTTC
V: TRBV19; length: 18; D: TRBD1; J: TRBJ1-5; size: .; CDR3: CASSNPDRGEYSNQPQHF; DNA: TGTGCCAGTAGTAACCCGGACAGGGGCGAGTATAGCAATCAGCCCCAGCATTTT